This T cell receptor (beta chain) was captured in a study of blood T cell repertoires in COVID-19. Study details: Samples came from the United States, Italy and Spain, spanning acute and convalescent COVID-19. Sources were T cells, B-cell-depleted T cells, or PBMCs; the material itself was cDNA or gDNA.

In the original processing: Cell counts per sample came from amplifying reference gene primers. The protocol was immunoSEQ multiplex PCR, while the TCRdb copy is restricted to in-frame clones and leaves out a portion. The V and J calls and clone size come from that table; D and trimming were worked out from the DNA. The sample lists fewer than 95,000 clones, about 89% occurring once. The germline gives CDR1 ENHRY, CDR2 SYGVKD. The CDR3 is 16 residues long. Losses at the gene ends were 2 bases for V and 0 bases for J; bases not matched to a gene: 4. Sequencing was carried out using peripheral blood. The clonotype was recovered from a man between 45 and 60 years old with acute or convalescent COVID-19. This chain joins TRBV10-3 and TRBJ1-2; 9 positions agree with TRBD1. CDR3: CAISETGGLTNYGYTF. In DNA, the CDR3 is TGTGCCATCAGTGAGACAGGGGGCCTGACTAACTATGGCTACACCTTC.